This T cell receptor (beta chain) was profiled in a study of T cell responses to AZD1222 COVID-19 vaccine. The data were produced by immunoSEQ multiplex PCR, yet TCRdb's version contains in-frame clones alone and is incomplete. Of more than 100,000 clones listed, roughly 90% are singletons. As regards this clone: Its antigen is unidentified.

V lost 2 bases and J 1 base, leaving 14 bases between the germline ends. This CDR3 region has 16 residues. Germline V gene data show CDR1 as MNHEY and CDR2 as SVGAGI. General study findings and limits: Among the donors, most were white British and more were female, and clonal diversity was possibly underestimated.

The source was peripheral blood, collected 28 days after the second AZD1222 dose. The receptor's source is an adult who received the AZD1222 COVID-19 vaccine. V gene TRBV6-5 combines with J gene TRBJ1-1; a weak D match, TRBD1 (6 bases). In DNA form, the CDR3 reads TGTGCCAGCAGTTACCGGACAGTGCAGTCGAACACTGAAGCTTTCTTT. Encoded protein: CASSYRTVQSNTEAFF.